This T cell receptor beta chain was identified during a study of radiotherapy plus CTLA-4 blockade in lung cancer. Sequencing used immunoSEQ multiplex PCR; TCRdb keeps in-frame clones, though not all of them. The sample records roughly 53,000 clones, approximately 84% being singletons. Germline CDR1 is SGHTA and CDR2 is FQGNSA. V was pared by 2 bases and J by 5 bases, with 7 bases of the junction left unmatched. CDR3 size: 17 residues. This clonotype was sampled from a human donor with non-small cell lung cancer whose response to radiotherapy plus ipilimumab could not be evaluated. This chain links TRBV7-2 with TRBJ2-7; 15 nucleotides align to TRBD2. Source: peripheral blood, taken from a patient treated with radiotherapy plus ipilimumab. The CDR3 reads CASSLPPGLAGGNEQYF. The CDR3 region has the DNA TGTGCCAGCAGCTTACCTCCGGGACTAGCGGGAGGCAACGAGCAGTACTTC.